Each of the 17 T cell receptor beta chains below was sequenced from the same sample in a study of metastatic and nonmetastatic thyroid tumors. With MiXCR, TCRdb reprocessed the PCR reads. The table lists about 10,000 clones, roughly 30% of them singletons. Each patient came to thyroid surgery without any prior treatment (of any kind). Sequenced sample: adjacent normal tissue. These receptors came from a female donor with papillary thyroid cancer or a benign thyroid nodule (not recorded which). Some clones in this sample may be carry-over from other donors' samples.

The chain joins TRBV7-9 to TRBJ1-2; D gene ambiguous. Trimming pared 0 bases from V and 4 bases from J, leaving 3 bases between. Germline assignment: CDR1 SEHNR and CDR2 FQNEAQ (reference sequence). This CDR3 comprises 12 residues. The CDR3 spells CASSLATYGYTF. In DNA, the CDR3 is TGTGCCAGCAGCTTAGCTACCTATGGCTACACCTTC. Complete variable domain (other parts from reference TRBV7-9 and TRBJ1-2): DTGVSQNPRHKITKRGQNVTFRCDPISEHNRLYWYRQTLGQGPEFLTYFQNEAQLEKSRLLSDRFSAERPKGSFSTLEIQRTEQGDSAMYLCASSLATYGYTFGSGTRLTVV.

In DNA, the CDR3 is TGTGCCAGCAGGACCCCGCTGGGATACGAGCAGTACTTC. It yields the protein CASRTPLGYEQYF. This chain links TRBV2 with TRBJ2-7; D is ambiguous. Deletions cut 6 bases from V and 4 bases from J, with 13 bases between. This CDR3 has 13 residues. Germline V gene sequence: CDR1 SNHLY, CDR2 FYNNEI.

The rearrangement links TRBV20-1 to TRBJ1-1; 7 bases are a match to TRBD1. Looked up from germline, CDR1 is DFQATT and CDR2 is SNEGSKA (reference sequence). V lost 8 bases, J lost 1 base, and 10 bases stayed unmatched. The CDR3 runs to 14 residues. CDR3 in amino acids: CSPQRDSSNTEAFF. As DNA, the CDR3 is TGCAGTCCCCAACGGGACAGCTCGAACACTGAAGCTTTCTTT.

This clone was counted between two and nine times. The rearrangement uses TRBV6-2 or TRBV6-3 and TRBJ1-1; a possible D gene is TRBD1 (5 bases). V was cut by 6 bases and J by 3 bases, with 11 bases left in between. Germline lookup yields CDR1 MNHEY and CDR2 SVGEGT. The CDR3 has 13 amino acids. The CDR3: CASRPDSHTEAFF. The CDR3 nucleotides are TGTGCCAGCAGACCTGACAGCCACACTGAAGCTTTCTTT.

The chain is built from TRBV4-2 and TRBJ2-7, with D possibly called TRBD1 or TRBD2 (5 bases each). Germline V gives CDR1 LGHNA, CDR2 YNFKEQ. CDR3 length: 13 residues. Trimming took off 4 bases at V and 0 bases at J, with 7 bases between the two ends. CDR3 sequence: CASSLGASYEQYF. Written as DNA, the CDR3 is TGTGCCAGCAGCCTCGGGGCCTCCTACGAGCAGTACTTC.

This clone was seen only a few times. This chain joins TRBV6-5 and TRBJ2-7, with 8 bases matching TRBD1. Germline CDR1 MNHEY, CDR2 SVGAGI. This CDR3 spans 15 amino acids. Germline trimming cut 2 bases from V and 2 bases from J; bases unmatched to any gene: 5. In DNA form, the CDR3 reads TGTGCCAGCAGTTACCGAGGACAGGGAACCTACGAGCAGTACTTC. It yields the protein CASSYRGQGTYEQYF.

With regard to this clone: At one end, the junction sequence differs from germline, possibly due to a read error. The chain carries TRBV19 and TRBJ1-1; TRBD1 is a possible D gene (6 bases). The CDR3 is 17 amino acids. CDR1 is LNHDA, CDR2 SQIVND, per germline (reference sequence). For the CDR3, the DNA is TGTGCCAGTCGCCCGCGGGACATGGGTATTGTGGACACTGAGGCTTTCTTT. This translates into CASRPRDMGIVDTEAFF.

The chain is built from TRBV11-2 and TRBJ1-2, with a possible D match to TRBD1 (5 bases). The germline V gene has CDR1 SGHAT and CDR2 FQNNGV. With 1 base removed from V and 8 bases from J, the gap between germline ends came to 17 bases. This CDR3 is built from 15 residues. The CDR3 coding sequence is TGTGCCAGCAGCTTAGGCAGACAGTTCTGGGGCGGCTACACCTTC. Its protein product is CASSLGRQFWGGYTF.

This clone was counted ten times or more. DNA of the CDR3: TGTGCCAGCAGCCCCCTCCTCACTAGCGGGAGCTCCTACAATGAGCAGTTCTTC. Its protein is CASSPLLTSGSSYNEQFF. The rearrangement uses TRBV4-2 and TRBJ2-1; 11 nucleotides line up with TRBD2. The germline V gene has CDR1 LGHNA and CDR2 YNFKEQ. This CDR3 region has 18 residues. V lost 4 bases and J lost 0; bases outside the gene matches: 8.

V and J are TRBV30 and TRBJ1-6; the D gene is possibly TRBD1 (5 bases). Germline values: CDR1 GTSNPN, CDR2 SVGIG (reference sequence). V was pared by 1 base and J by 0 bases, with 16 bases between. The CDR3 length is 18 residues. The CDR3 protein is CAWSAGTEKSSYNSPLHF. The CDR3 bases are TGTGCCTGGAGTGCCGGGACCGAAAAAAGCTCCTATAATTCACCCCTCCACTTT.

The V and J genes are TRBV4-2 and TRBJ2-1; TRBD1 is a possible D gene (6 bases). Germline V gene sequence: CDR1 LGHNA, CDR2 YNFKEQ. This CDR3 comprises 16 residues. V was cut by 0 bases and J by 4 bases, with 13 bases left in between. CDR3 nucleotides: TGTGCCAGCAGCCAAGAGGTGGGGGCCCTATACAATGAGCAGTTCTTC. This gives the protein CASSQEVGALYNEQFF.

This clone was found a few times. The V gene is TRBV6-1, the J gene TRBJ1-2; D is uncertain. Germline V gene lookup returns CDR1 MNHNS and CDR2 SASEGT. V lost 0 bases to trimming and J lost 6 bases, with 8 bases between them. The CDR3 contains 13 residues. This chain's CDR3 is CASSEAGRDGYTF. For the CDR3, the DNA is TGTGCCAGCAGTGAAGCAGGTAGAGATGGCTACACCTTC.

This clone has more than one count but fewer than ten. The V and J genes are TRBV6-1 and TRBJ2-5; 9 bases are shared with TRBD2. Trimming cost V 6 bases and J 2 bases; bases outside gene matches: 10. The CDR3 is 16 residues long. Germline CDR1 is MNHNS and CDR2 is SASEGT. This CDR3 reads CASRDPGLADQETQYF. CDR3 coding DNA: TGTGCCAGCAGGGATCCGGGACTAGCAGATCAAGAGACCCAGTACTTC.

This clone was counted a few times. V is TRBV6-5 and J is TRBJ1-5; D is uncertain. Germline V CDR1 and CDR2: MNHEY, SVGAGI. V was cut by 0 bases and J by 9 bases, with 15 bases left in between. The CDR3 is 15 residues long. CDR3 sequence reads: CASSYSPDGVGPQHF. The CDR3 nucleotides are TGTGCCAGCAGTTACTCCCCCGACGGTGTGGGGCCCCAGCATTTT.

This clone was observed a few times. The chain carries TRBV25-1 and TRBJ1-2, with TRBD1 as a possible D gene (6 bases). CDR1 and CDR2 from the germline V gene are MGHDK and SYGVNS. V was clipped by 0 bases and J by 5 bases, with 19 bases between them. The CDR3 has 17 residues. The CDR3 reads CASSEYGRNPDRYGYTF. CDR3 nucleotide sequence: TGTGCCAGCAGTGAATACGGTCGCAACCCGGACAGATATGGCTACACCTTC.

In this sample, this clone is large. The gene calls are TRBV19 and TRBJ1-5; 7 bases fit TRBD1. The germline gives CDR1 LNHDA, CDR2 SQIVND (reference sequence). V shed 5 bases and J 7 bases; nucleotides not matched to a gene: 5. The CDR3 length is 13 residues. DNA of the CDR3: TGTGCCAGTAGTCAGGGGGTGGAACAGCCCCAGCATTTT. Translating it yields CASSQGVEQPQHF. The variable domain in full, with the rest retrieved from reference TRBV19 and TRBJ1-5, is DGGITQSPKYLFRKEGQNVTLSCEQNLNHDAMYWYRQDPGQGLRLIYYSQIVNDFQKGDIAEGYSVSREKKESFPLTVTSAQKNPTAFYLCASSQGVEQPQHFGDGTRLSIL.

The chain carries TRBV6-1 and TRBJ1-6, with D maybe TRBD1 (5 bases). There are 14 residues in the CDR3. Trimming pared 2 bases from V and 6 bases from J, leaving 8 bases between. Germline CDR1 is MNHNS and CDR2 is SASEGT. The CDR3 DNA follows: TGTGCCAGCAGTGAACTCGGGGGTAATTCACCCCTCCACTTT. It is translated as CASSELGGNSPLHF.